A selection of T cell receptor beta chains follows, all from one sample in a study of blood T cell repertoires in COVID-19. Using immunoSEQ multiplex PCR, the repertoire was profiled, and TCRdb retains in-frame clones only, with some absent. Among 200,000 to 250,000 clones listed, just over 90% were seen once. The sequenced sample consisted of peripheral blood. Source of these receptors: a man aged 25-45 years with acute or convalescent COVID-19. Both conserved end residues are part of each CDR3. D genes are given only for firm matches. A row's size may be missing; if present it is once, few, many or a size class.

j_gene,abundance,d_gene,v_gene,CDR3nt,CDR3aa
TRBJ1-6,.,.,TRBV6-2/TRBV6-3,TGTGCCAGCAGTTACGTAAGTGTAGAGGGTAATTCACCCCTCCACTTT,CASSYVSVEGNSPLHF
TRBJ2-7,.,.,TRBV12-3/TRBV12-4,TGTGCCAGCAGTCCCTGGGACTCTGGCGAGCAGTACTTC,CASSPWDSGEQYF
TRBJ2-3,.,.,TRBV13,TGTGCCAGCAGCGACTACAGCACAGATACGCAGTATTTT,CASSDYSTDTQYF
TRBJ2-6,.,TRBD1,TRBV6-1,TGTGCCAGCAGTGTGGACAGGGGGATCTTCTCTGGGGCCAACGTCCTGACTTTC,CASSVDRGIFSGANVLTF
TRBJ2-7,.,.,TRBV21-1,TGTGCCAGCAGCAACCCCCCGGGGGTCTCCTACGAGCAGTACTTC,CASSNPPGVSYEQYF
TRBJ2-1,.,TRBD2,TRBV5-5,TGTGCCAGCAGCGCCATGACTAGCGGGTCGTCCTACAATGAGCAGTTCTTC,CASSAMTSGSSYNEQFF
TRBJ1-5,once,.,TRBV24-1,TGTGCCACCAGTGACAAGGCGGGGAGTCAGCCCCAGCATTTT,CATSDKAGSQPQHF
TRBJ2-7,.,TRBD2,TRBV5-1,TGCGCCAGCAGCTCCTCCAGGACTAGCGGGCTAAACGAGCAGTACTTC,CASSSSRTSGLNEQYF
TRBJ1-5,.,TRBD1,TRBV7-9,TGTGCCAGCAGCCCACAGGGGATGAGCAATCAGCCCCAGCATTTT,CASSPQGMSNQPQHF
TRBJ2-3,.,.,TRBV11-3,TGTGCCAGCAGCTTAGGGGGGGTCATGGCAGATACGCAGTATTTT,CASSLGGVMADTQYF
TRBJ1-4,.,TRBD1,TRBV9,TGTGCCAGCAGCGGAAGTCCGGGACAGGGAGAAAAACTGTTTTTT,CASSGSPGQGEKLFF
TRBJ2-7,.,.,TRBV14,TGTGCCAGCAGCCAAGCGGGACTCGGCGAGCAGTACTTC,CASSQAGLGEQYF
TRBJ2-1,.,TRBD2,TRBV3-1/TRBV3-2,TGTGCCAGCAGCCAAGATAAAGGGACTAGCTTAAGGGAGCAGTTCTTC,CASSQDKGTSLREQFF
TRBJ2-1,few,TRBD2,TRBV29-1,TGCAGCGTGGAACTAGCGGGAGCCCGCAATGAGCAGTTCTTC,CSVELAGARNEQFF
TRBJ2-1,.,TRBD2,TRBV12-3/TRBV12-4,TGTGCCAGTTTAGCGGGGGGGCGAAATGAGCAGTTCTTC,CASLAGGRNEQFF
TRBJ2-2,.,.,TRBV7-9,TGTGCCAGCAGCTCGCCCCCGGGACATCTAAAGTTTGGGGCCGGGGAGCTGTTTTTT,CASSSPPGHLKFGAGELFF
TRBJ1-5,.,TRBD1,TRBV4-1,TGCGCCAGCAGCCAACCGGGACAGGGGCGCGGTCAGCCCCAGCATTTT,CASSQPGQGRGQPQHF
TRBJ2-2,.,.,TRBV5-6,TGTGCCAGCAGCTTGATCCCTAACGGCGGGGAGCTGTTTTTT,CASSLIPNGGELFF
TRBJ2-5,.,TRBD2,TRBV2,TGTGCCAGCAGTGAAGCCAGGACTAGCGGGAGAGAAGAGACCCAGTACTTC,CASSEARTSGREETQYF
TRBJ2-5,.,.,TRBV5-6,TGTGCCAGCAGCCCCACCCGGGTGGAGACCCAGTACTTC,CASSPTRVETQYF
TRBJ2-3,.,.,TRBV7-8,TGTGCCAGCATCGAAAGGCTAGCTGTCACAGATACGCAGTATTTT,CASIERLAVTDTQYF
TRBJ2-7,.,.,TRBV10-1,TGCGCCAGCAGTGAGTCGGAAGTATACAGGGTCCCCTCCTACGAGCAGTACTTC,CASSESEVYRVPSYEQYF
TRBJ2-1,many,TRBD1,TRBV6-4,TGTGCCAGCAGTGAGGGGACAGGGGCCTACAATGAGCAGTTCTTC,CASSEGTGAYNEQFF
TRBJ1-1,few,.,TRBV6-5,TGTGCCAGCAGGGATTCGAACAGGGTAGGCACTGAAGCTTTCTTT,CASRDSNRVGTEAFF
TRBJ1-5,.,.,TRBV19,TGTGCCAGTAGTATCCCCCCCGACAGTAGCAATCAGCCCCAGCATTTT,CASSIPPDSSNQPQHF
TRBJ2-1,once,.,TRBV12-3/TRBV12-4,TGTGCCAGCAGTTCGGGACACGGCAATGAGCAGTTCTTC,CASSSGHGNEQFF
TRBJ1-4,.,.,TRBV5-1,TGCGCCAGCTCTCAGGAGGCGGTTAATGAAAAACTGTTTTTT,CASSQEAVNEKLFF
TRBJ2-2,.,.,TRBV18,TGTGCCAGCTCACCACAGAGTACCGGGGAGCTGTTTTTT,CASSPQSTGELFF
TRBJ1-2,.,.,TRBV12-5,TGTGCTAGTGGTTTGCCCCCTCTTAACGAAGCTGGCTACACCTTC,CASGLPPLNEAGYTF
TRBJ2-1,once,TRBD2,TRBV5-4,TGTGCCAGCAGCTTGGATAGCGGGGGACACAATGAGCAGTTCTTC,CASSLDSGGHNEQFF
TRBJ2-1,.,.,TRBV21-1,TGTGCCAGCCCCTCTAGCGAGGATGAGCAGTTCTTC,CASPSSEDEQFF
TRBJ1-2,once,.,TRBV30,TGTGCCTGGAGTGTTACTCCTAACTATGGCTACACCTTC,CAWSVTPNYGYTF
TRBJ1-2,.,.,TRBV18,TGTGCCAGCTCAGTACAGGACGGAGCTAACTATGGCTACACCTTC,CASSVQDGANYGYTF
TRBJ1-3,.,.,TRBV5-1,TGCGCCAGCAGCCCAACCAGGGGCGGAAACACCATATATTTT,CASSPTRGGNTIYF
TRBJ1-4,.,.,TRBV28,TGTGCCAGCAGCCCTTGGCCCACTAATGAAAAACTGTTTTTT,CASSPWPTNEKLFF
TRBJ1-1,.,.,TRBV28,TGTGCCAGCACCAAAGGGGCCTTAACCGAAGCTTTCTTT,CASTKGALTEAFF
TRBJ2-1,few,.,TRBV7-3,TGTGCCAGCAGCCGTGTTGGCGGGAACTCCTACAATGAGCAGTTCTTC,CASSRVGGNSYNEQFF
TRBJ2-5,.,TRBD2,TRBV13,TGTGCCAGCAGCGGGCGCTCTAGCGGGGCCCGAGAGACCCAGTACTTC,CASSGRSSGARETQYF
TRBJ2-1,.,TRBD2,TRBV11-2,TGTGCCAGCAGCTCGGCCCCACTAGCGGGAAACAATGAGCAGTTCTTC,CASSSAPLAGNNEQFF
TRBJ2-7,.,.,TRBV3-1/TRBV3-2,TGTGCCAGCAGCCAAGGAGTGATGGAGATTTATGGGCAGTACTTC,CASSQGVMEIYGQYF
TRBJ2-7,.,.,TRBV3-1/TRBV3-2,TGTGCCAGCAGCCAAGAACAGGTAGGCGAGCAGTACTTC,CASSQEQVGEQYF
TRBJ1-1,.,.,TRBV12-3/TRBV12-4,TGTGCCAGCAGTACTTTAAGGGAGACTGAAGCTTTCTTT,CASSTLRETEAFF
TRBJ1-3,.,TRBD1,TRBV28,TGTGCCAGCAGTGGACAGGCGCTCTCTGGAAACACCATATATTTT,CASSGQALSGNTIYF
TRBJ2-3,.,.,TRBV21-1,TGTGCCAGCAGCAAAGGGACGTGGGACTATGAGGGGGGGCTGACAGATACGCAGTATTTT,CASSKGTWDYEGGLTDTQYF
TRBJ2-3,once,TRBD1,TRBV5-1,TGCGCCAGCAGCTTGGGACAGGGGACCCCCTCAGATACGCAGTATTTT,CASSLGQGTPSDTQYF
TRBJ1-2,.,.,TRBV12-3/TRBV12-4,TGTGCCAGCAGCCCTCAGGGGCGGTATGGCTACACCTTC,CASSPQGRYGYTF
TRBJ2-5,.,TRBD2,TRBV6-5,TGTGCCAGCACCCTGAGGGAGGGGCGGGAGACCCAGTACTTC,CASTLREGRETQYF
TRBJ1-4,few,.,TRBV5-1,TGCGCCAGCAGCAGCGGACGGGCAGATGAAAAACTGTTTTTT,CASSSGRADEKLFF
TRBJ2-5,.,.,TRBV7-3,TGTGCCAGCAGCCTCATGAGCCGGGGACAAGAGACCCAGTACTTC,CASSLMSRGQETQYF
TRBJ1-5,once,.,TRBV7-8,TGTGCCAGCAGCCAAGGGACTGCCGGGGGCAATCAGCCCCAGCATTTT,CASSQGTAGGNQPQHF
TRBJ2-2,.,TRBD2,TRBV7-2,TGTGCCAGCAGCTTTCCCAAGACTAGCGGGGGGGCCGGGGAGCTGTTTTTT,CASSFPKTSGGAGELFF
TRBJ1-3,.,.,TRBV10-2,TGCGCCAGCAGTGAAGGCAGGTTCCTAGGAAACACCATATATTTT,CASSEGRFLGNTIYF
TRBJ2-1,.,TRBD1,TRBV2,TGTGCCAGCAGTGAGGGACAGGGACCCTACAATGAGCAGTTCTTC,CASSEGQGPYNEQFF
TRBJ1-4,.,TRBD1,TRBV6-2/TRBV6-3,TGTGCCAGCAGCGCCCGACAGGGCGGCGAAAAACTGTTTTTT,CASSARQGGEKLFF
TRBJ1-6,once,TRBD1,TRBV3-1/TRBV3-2,TGTGCCAGCAGCCCCAGACAGGGAGGTAATTCACCCCTCCACTTT,CASSPRQGGNSPLHF
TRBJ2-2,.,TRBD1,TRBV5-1,TGCGCCAGCAGTTCGGGACAGGGGACCGGGGAGCTGTTTTTT,CASSSGQGTGELFF
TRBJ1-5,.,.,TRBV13,TGTGCCAGCAGCCTGGGACACTTAAGCAATCAGCCCCAGCATTTT,CASSLGHLSNQPQHF